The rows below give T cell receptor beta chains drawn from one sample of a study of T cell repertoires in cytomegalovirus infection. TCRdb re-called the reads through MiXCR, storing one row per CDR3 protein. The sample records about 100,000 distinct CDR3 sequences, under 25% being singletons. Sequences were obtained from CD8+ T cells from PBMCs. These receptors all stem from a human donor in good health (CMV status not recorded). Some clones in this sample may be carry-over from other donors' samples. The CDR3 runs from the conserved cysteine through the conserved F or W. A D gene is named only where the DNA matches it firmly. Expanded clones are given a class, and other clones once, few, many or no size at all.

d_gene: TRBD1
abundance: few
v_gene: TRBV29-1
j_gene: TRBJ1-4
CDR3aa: CSAGGQAHEKLFF
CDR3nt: TGCAGCGCGGGGGGACAGGCGCATGAAAAACTGTTTTTT

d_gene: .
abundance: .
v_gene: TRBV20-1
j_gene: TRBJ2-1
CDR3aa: CSATLDEQFF
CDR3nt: TGCAGTGCTACCCTCGATGAGCAGTTCTTC

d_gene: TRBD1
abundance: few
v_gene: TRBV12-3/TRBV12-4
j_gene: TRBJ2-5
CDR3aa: CASSSTGGGETQYF
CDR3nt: TGTGCCAGCAGCTCGACAGGGGGAGGAGAGACCCAGTACTTC

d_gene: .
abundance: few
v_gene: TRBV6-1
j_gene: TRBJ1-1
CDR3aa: CASVTMVSTEAFF
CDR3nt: TGTGCCAGCGTCACGATGGTGAGCACTGAAGCTTTCTTT

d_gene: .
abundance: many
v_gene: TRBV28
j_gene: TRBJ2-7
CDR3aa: CASEGGEQYF
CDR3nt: TGTGCCAGCGAGGGCGGCGAGCAGTACTTC

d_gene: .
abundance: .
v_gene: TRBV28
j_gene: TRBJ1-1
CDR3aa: CASPGAGRNTEAFF
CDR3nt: TGTGCCAGCCCAGGGGCAGGGCGGAACACTGAAGCTTTCTTT

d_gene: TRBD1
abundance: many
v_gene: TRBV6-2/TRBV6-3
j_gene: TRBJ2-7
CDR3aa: CASSSFRDRGLYEQYF
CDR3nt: TGTGCCAGCAGTTCATTCCGGGACAGGGGGCTATACGAGCAGTACTTC

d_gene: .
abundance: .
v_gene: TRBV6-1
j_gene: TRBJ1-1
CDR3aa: CASTLRGSEAFF
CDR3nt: TGTGCCAGCACTCTGAGGGGATCTGAAGCTTTCTTT

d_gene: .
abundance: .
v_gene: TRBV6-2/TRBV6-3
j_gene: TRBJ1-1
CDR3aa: CASSYNRHTEAFF
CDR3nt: TGTGCCAGCAGTTATAACAGGCACACTGAAGCTTTCTTT

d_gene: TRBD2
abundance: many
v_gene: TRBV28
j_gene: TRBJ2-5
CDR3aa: CASLGGGRGDQETQYF
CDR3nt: TGTGCCAGTTTAGGGGGCGGGAGGGGAGACCAAGAGACCCAGTACTTC

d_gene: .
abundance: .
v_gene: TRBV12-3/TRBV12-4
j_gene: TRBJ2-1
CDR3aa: CASSLQGGLYNEQFF
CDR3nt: TGTGCCAGCAGTTTACAGGGGGGGCTCTACAATGAGCAGTTCTTC

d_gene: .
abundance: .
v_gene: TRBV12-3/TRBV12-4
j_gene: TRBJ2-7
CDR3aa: CASTTGDTPYEQYF
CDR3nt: TGTGCCAGCACCACCGGGGACACACCCTACGAGCAGTACTTC

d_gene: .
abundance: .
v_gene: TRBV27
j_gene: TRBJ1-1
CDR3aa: CASSFGQTGSSEAFF
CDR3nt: TGTGCCAGCAGTTTTGGCCAGACCGGGAGCTCTGAAGCTTTCTTT

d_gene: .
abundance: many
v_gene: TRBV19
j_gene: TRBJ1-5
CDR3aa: CASSIVAAENQPQHF
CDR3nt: TGTGCCAGTAGTATCGTGGCAGCAGAAAATCAGCCCCAGCATTTT

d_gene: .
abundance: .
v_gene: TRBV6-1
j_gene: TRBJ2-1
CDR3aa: CASRLRGQGIYNEQFF
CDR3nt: TGTGCCAGTCGACTGCGTGGGCAGGGGATCTACAATGAGCAGTTCTTC

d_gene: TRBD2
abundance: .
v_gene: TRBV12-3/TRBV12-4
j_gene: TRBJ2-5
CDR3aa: CASRPGTSAKETQYF
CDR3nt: TGTGCCAGCAGACCCGGGACTAGCGCCAAAGAGACCCAGTACTTC

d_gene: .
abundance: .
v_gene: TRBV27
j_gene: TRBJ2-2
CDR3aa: CASSFKRNGELFF
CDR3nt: TGTGCCAGCAGTTTCAAGCGGAACGGGGAGCTGTTTTTT

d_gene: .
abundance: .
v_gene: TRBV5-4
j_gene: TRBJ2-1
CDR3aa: CASSLALGERNEQFF
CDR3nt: TGTGCCAGCAGCCTCGCGTTGGGGGAGCGGAATGAGCAGTTCTTC

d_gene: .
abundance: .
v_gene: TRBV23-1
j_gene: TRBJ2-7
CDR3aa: CASSPPDQIRDPSYEQYF
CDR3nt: TGCGCCAGCAGTCCACCGGACCAAATCAGGGACCCCTCCTACGAGCAGTACTTC

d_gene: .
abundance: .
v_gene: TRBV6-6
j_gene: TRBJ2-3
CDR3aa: CASFLDGGTDTQYF
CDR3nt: TGTGCCAGCTTCTTGGACGGTGGAACAGATACGCAGTATTTT

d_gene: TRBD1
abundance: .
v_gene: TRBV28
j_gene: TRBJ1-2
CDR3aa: CASSLWTGNSYTF
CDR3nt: TGTGCCAGCAGTTTATGGACAGGGAATAGCTACACCTTC

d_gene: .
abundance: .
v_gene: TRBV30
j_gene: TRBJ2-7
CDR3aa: CAWRPRDSLYEQYF
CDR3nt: TGTGCCTGGAGGCCCCGGGACTCGCTCTACGAGCAGTACTTC

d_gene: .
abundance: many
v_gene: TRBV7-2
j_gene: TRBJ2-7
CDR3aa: CASSLVAERLYEQYF
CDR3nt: TGTGCCAGCAGCTTAGTAGCGGAGAGACTCTACGAGCAGTACTTC

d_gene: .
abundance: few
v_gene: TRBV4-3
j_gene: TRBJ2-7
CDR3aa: CASSQDQRGVGYEQYF
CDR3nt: TGCGCCAGCAGCCAAGATCAGAGGGGAGTAGGTTACGAGCAGTACTTC

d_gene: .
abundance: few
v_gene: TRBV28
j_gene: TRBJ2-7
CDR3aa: CASSPQPNRTYEQYF
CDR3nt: TGTGCCAGCAGCCCCCAGCCAAACAGAACCTACGAGCAGTACTTC

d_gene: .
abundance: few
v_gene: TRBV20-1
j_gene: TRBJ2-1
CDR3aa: CSARDRLGQREQFF
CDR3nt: TGCAGTGCTAGAGATCGGCTCGGACAACGCGAGCAGTTCTTC

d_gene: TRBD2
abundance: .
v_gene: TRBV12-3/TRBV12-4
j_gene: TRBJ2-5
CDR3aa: CASSPSGQETQYF
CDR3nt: TGTGCCAGCAGTCCTAGCGGCCAAGAGACCCAGTACTTC

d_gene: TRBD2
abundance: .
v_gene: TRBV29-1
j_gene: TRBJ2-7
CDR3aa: CSVEFSGVGDEQYF
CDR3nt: TGCAGCGTTGAATTCAGCGGGGTCGGCGACGAGCAGTACTTC

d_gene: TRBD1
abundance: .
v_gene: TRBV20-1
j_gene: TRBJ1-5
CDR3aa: CSARGPGTGLGQPQHF
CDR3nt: TGCAGTGCTAGGGGTCCCGGGACAGGGCTCGGACAGCCCCAGCATTTT

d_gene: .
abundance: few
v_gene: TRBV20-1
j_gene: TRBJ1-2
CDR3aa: CSASQGGYTF
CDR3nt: TGCAGTGCTAGTCAGGGTGGCTACACCTTC

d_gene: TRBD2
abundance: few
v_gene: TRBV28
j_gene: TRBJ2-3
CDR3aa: CASSLVAGGPERPQYF
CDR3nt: TGTGCCAGCAGTTTGGTAGCGGGGGGGCCCGAGAGACCGCAGTATTTT

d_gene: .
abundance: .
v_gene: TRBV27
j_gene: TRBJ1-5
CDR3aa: CASSSPPDTQHF
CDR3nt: TGTGCCAGCAGTTCCCCCCCGGATACGCAGCATTTT

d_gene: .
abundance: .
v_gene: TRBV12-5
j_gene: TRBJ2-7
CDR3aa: CASGLGGSSYEQYF
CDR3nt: TGTGCTAGTGGTCTAGGGGGAAGCTCCTACGAGCAGTACTTC

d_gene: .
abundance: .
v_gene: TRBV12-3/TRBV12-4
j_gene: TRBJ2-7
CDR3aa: CASSHMGGEQYF
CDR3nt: TGTGCCAGCAGTCATATGGGAGGTGAGCAGTACTTC

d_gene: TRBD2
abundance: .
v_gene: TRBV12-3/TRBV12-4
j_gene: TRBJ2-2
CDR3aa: CASRSISGPNTGELFF
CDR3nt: TGTGCCAGCAGATCGATTAGCGGGCCGAACACCGGGGAGCTGTTTTTT

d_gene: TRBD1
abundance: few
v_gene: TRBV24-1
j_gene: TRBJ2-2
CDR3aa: CATSDRDRETGELFF
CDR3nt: TGTGCCACCAGTGACCGGGACAGGGAGACCGGGGAGCTGTTTTTT

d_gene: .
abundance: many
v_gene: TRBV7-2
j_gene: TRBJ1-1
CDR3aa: CASSSTSWGGNTEAFF
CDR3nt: TGTGCCAGCAGCTCTACGTCTTGGGGAGGGAACACTGAAGCTTTCTTT

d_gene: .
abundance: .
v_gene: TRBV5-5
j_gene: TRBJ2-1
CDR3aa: CASSSLAFDEQFF
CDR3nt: TGTGCCAGCAGCTCGCTAGCGTTCGATGAGCAGTTCTTC

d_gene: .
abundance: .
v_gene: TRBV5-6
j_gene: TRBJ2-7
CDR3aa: CVSSLVAAYEQYF
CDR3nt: TGTGTCAGCAGCTTGGTGGCGGCGTACGAGCAGTACTTC

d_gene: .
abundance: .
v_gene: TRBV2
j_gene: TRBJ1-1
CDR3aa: CASPTRMNTEAFF
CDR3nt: TGTGCCAGCCCGACAAGAATGAACACTGAAGCTTTCTTT

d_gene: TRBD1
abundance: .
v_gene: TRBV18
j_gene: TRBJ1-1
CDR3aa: CASLTDRDNTEAFF
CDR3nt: TGTGCCAGCCTGACTGACAGGGACAACACTGAAGCTTTCTTT

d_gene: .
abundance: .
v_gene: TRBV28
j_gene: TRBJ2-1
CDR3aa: CASGIGGMGEQFF
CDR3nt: TGTGCCAGCGGGATTGGGGGAATGGGTGAGCAGTTCTTC

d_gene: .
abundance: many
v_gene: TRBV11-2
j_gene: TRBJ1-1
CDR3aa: CASSLGEVGANTEAFF
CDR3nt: TGTGCCAGCAGCTTAGGGGAGGTAGGCGCGAACACTGAAGCTTTCTTT

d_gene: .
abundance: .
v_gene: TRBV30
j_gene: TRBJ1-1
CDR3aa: CAWKEGHNTEAFF
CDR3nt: TGTGCCTGGAAAGAGGGACATAACACTGAAGCTTTCTTT

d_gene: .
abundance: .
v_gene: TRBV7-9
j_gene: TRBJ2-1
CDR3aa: CASSLAPPQFF
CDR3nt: TGTGCCAGCAGCTTAGCCCCACCTCAGTTCTTC

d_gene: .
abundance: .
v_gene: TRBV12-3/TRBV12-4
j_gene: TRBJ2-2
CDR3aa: CASQPRQSNTGELFF
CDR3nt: TGTGCCAGCCAGCCCAGACAGTCGAACACCGGGGAGCTGTTTTTT